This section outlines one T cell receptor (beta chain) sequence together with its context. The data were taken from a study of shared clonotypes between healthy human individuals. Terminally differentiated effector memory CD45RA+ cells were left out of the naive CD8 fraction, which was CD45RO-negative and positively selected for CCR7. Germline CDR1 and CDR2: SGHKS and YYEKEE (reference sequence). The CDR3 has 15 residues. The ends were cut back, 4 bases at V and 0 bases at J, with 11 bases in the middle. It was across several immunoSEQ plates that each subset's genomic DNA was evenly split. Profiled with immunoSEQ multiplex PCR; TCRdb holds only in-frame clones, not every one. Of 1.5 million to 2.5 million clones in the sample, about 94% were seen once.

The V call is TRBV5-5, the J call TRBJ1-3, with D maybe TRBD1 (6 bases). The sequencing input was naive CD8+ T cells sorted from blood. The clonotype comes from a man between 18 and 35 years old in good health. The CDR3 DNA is TGTGCCAGCAGCCGGGGGCCCGACTCTGGAAACACCATATATTTT. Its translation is CASSRGPDSGNTIYF. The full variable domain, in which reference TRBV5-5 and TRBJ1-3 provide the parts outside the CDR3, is DAGVTQSPTHLIKTRGQQVTLRCSPISGHKSVSWYQQVLGQGPQFIFQYYEKEERGRGNFPDRFSARQFPNYSSELNVNALLLGDSALYLCASSRGPDSGNTIYFGEGSWLTVV.